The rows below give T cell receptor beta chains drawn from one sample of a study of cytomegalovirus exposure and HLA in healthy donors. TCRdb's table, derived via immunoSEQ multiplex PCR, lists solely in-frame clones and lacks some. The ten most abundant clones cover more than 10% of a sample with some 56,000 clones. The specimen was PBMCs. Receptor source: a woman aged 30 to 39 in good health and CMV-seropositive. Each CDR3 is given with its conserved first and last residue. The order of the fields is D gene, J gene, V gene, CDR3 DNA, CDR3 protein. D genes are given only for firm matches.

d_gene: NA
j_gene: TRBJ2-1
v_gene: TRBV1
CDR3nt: TGCACCAGCAGCCAAGATGTCCGGCGGAGGCGCTCCTACAATGAGCAGTTCTTC
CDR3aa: CTSSQDVRRRRSYNEQFF

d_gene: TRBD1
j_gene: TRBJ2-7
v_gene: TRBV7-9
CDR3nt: TGTGCCAGCAGCACCTGGACAGGGCGGTACGAGCAGTACTTC
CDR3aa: CASSTWTGRYEQYF

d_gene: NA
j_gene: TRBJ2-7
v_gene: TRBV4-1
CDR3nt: TGCGCCAGCAGCCAAGTTCTCCACAGGGCCGAGCAGTACTTC
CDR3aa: CASSQVLHRAEQYF

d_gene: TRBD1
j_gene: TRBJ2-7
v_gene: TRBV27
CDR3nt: TGTGCCAGCAGTTTCTTGGGACAGGGAATTTCCTACGAGCAGTACTTC
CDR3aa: CASSFLGQGISYEQYF

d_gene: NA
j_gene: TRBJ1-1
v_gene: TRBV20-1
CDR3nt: TGCAGTGCTAACGACTGGGAAGCTTTCTTT
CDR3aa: CSANDWEAFF

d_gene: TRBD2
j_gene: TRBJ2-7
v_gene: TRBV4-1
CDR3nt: TGCGCCAGCAGCCGTATTAGCGGGAGTAGCGCCTACGAGCAGTACTTC
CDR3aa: CASSRISGSSAYEQYF

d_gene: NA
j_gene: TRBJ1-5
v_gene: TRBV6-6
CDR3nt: TGTGCCAGCAGTTACTCGATCGAGCAACAGCCCCAGCATTTT
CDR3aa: CASSYSIEQQPQHF

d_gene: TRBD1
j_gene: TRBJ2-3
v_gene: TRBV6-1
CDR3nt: TGTGCCAGCAGACCCGGGACAGTGAAAAGAGATACGCAGTATTTT
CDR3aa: CASRPGTVKRDTQYF

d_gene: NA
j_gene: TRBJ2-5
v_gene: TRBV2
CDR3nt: TGTGCCAGCAGCCTCCAAGAGACCCAGTACTTC
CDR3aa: CASSLQETQYF

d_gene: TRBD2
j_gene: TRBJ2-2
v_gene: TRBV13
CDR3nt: TGTGCCAGCAGCTTAGGTTCGTTTGGACTAGCGGGTCTCTTTTCCGGGGAGCTGTTTTTT
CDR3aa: CASSLGSFGLAGLFSGELFF

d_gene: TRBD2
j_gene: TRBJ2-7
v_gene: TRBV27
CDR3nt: TGTGCCAGCAGTCCTACTAGCGAGTACGAGCAGTACTTC
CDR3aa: CASSPTSEYEQYF

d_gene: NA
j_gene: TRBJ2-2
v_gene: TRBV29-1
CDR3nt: TGCAGCGTCCTGAGGGCAGGTCGGTCCGGGGAGCTGTTTTTT
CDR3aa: CSVLRAGRSGELFF

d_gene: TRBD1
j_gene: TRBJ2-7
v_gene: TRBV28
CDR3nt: TGTGCCAGCAGTTTATCTCGGGACAGAGCATACGAGCAGTACTTC
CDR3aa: CASSLSRDRAYEQYF

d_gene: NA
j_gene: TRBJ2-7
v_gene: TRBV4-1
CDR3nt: TGCGCCAGCAGCCAAGTCCTCTCAGACTACGAGCAGTACTTC
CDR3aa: CASSQVLSDYEQYF

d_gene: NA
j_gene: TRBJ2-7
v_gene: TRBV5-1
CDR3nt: TGCGCCAGCAGCGTGGGACACCAGAACTCCTACGAGCAGTACTTC
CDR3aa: CASSVGHQNSYEQYF